The clone carrying this TCR beta chain was seen a few times. Its target is unknown. The investigators reverse transcribed all of the isolated RNA, so they sequenced expressed TCRB transcripts. Repertoires were generated with immunoSEQ multiplex PCR, while TCRdb's copy carries only in-frame clones and drops some. The sample comprises some 660,000 clones, more than 13% of which are singletons, and 0.04% rests with the top ten. The record originates from a study of beta chain features in type 1 diabetes. Germline CDR1 is MNHNS and CDR2 is SASEGT. The ends were cut back, 3 bases at V and 2 bases at J, with 7 bases in the middle. The CDR3 consists of 13 residues. The study, taken as a whole, reports: In every one of the four CD4+ subsets, TCRB CDR3s were moderately but significantly shorter in Type 1 diabetes patients. There was a possibility that cDNA sequencing over-represented cells with high TCR expression.

J is TRBJ1-1 and V is TRBV6-1; D not resolved. The source material was naive CD4+ T cells from blood. The clonotype was recovered from a man between 18 and 29 years old with type 1 diabetes. DNA for the CDR3: TGTGCCAGCAGTGATCAAAGCAACACTGAAGCTTTCTTT. Its protein product is CASSDQSNTEAFF.